One and the same sample provided the 2 T cell receptor beta chains below, sequenced in a study of T-cell memory formation after mild COVID-19. TCRdb processed the 5' RACE reads anew with MiXCR; each CDR3 protein has one entry. The table records approximately 210,000 distinct CDR3 sequences, roughly 27% of them present only once. The sample taken for sequencing was PBMCs or a T cell subset sorted from them (not recorded which). The receptors come from an adult woman who had mild COVID-19 (a few samples of this study predate the infection). Cell type and time point are not known.

The CDR3 region is CASSLAGEKETQYF. CDR3 coding DNA: TGTGCCAGCAGCTTAGCGGGCGAAAAAGAGACCCAGTACTTC. The rearrangement uses TRBV7-6 and TRBJ2-5; D unclear. V gave up 0 bases and J gave up 3 bases, with 8 bases separating them. The germline V gene has CDR1 SGHVS and CDR2 FNYEAQ. The CDR3 length is 14 residues.

The chain carries TRBV6-5 and TRBJ2-7; the match to TRBD1 covers 8 bases. V gave up 0 bases and J gave up 2 bases; unmatched junction bases: 3. The CDR3 has 15 amino acids. Germline CDR1 reads MNHEY; CDR2 reads SVGAGI. CDR3 sequence: CASSYSGQGTYEQYF. The DNA for the CDR3 is TGTGCCAGCAGTTACTCTGGACAGGGTACCTACGAGCAGTACTTC.